Each of the 20 T cell receptor beta chains below was sequenced from the same sample in a study of prognosis after radiotherapy for stage I lung cancer. Genomic DNA was subjected to two-round multiplex PCR for amplification of TCR beta CDR3. Round one of PCR was performed, and it used primers specific to each TRBV and TRBJ gene. TCRdb fed the multiplex PCR reads into MiXCR, producing one record per CDR3 protein. The sample holds more than 25,000 distinct CDR3 sequences, about 33% seen once. Source: PBMCs, taken before or after stereotactic body radiation therapy (not recorded which). These receptors were obtained from a donor aged 50 or older with non-small cell lung cancer.

Remarks on this clonotype: This likely reflects a read error, since a far larger clone is one base away. V usage is TRBV6-2 or TRBV6-3 and J usage is TRBJ1-3; D is unresolved. The CDR3 contains 14 residues. From germline, CDR1 is MNHEY and CDR2 SVGEGT. The CDR3 nucleotides are TGTGCCAGCAGGGTGACCAGCTCTGTAAACACCATATATTTT. Protein: CASRVTSSVNTIYF.

This clonotype came up a few times. As DNA, the CDR3 is TGTGCCAGCAGCCCCGGGGTGGCGTACCAGCCCCAGCATTTT. It translates to CASSPGVAYQPQHF. This sequence joins TRBV12-3 or TRBV12-4 and TRBJ1-5, with no clear D. V shed 6 bases and J shed 7 bases, with 16 bases lying between them. The CDR3 covers 14 residues.

With regard to this clonotype: At one of its ends the junction is not consistent with the germline gene, which may arise from a read error. This chain uses TRBV24-1 with TRBJ1-2; D call uncertain. The CDR3 has 12 amino acids. Germline V CDR1 and CDR2: KGHDR, SFDVKD. The CDR3 nucleotides are TGTGCCACCAGTTGGAACAACTATTGCTACACCTTC. This codes for CATSWNNYCYTF.

This clonotype was detected ten times or more. This sequence joins TRBV27 and TRBJ1-6; maybe TRBD1 (5 bases). The germline V gene encodes CDR1 MNHEY and CDR2 SMNVEV (reference sequence). Between the trimmed V and J ends, which lost 6 bases and 5 bases, there was a span of 17 bases. There are 16 residues in the CDR3. The CDR3 here is CASSTTGTENNSPLHF. CDR3 in DNA: TGTGCCAGCAGCACTACCGGGACTGAGAATAATTCACCCCTCCACTTT.

This clonotype was counted ten times or more. The chain carries TRBV2 and TRBJ2-5, with D hard to call. Trimming pared 1 base from V and 5 bases from J, leaving 5 bases between. Per the germline V gene, CDR1 is SNHLY and CDR2 is FYNNEI. The CDR3 extends over 12 amino acids. The CDR3, as DNA: TGTGCCAGCAGTGAAGTGGAGGAGACCCAGTACTTC. Translating it yields CASSEVEETQYF.

V and J are TRBV24-1 and TRBJ2-1; D gene uncertain. The germline V gene has CDR1 KGHDR and CDR2 SFDVKD. This CDR3 is 15 amino acids long. Trimming removed 3 bases from V and 9 bases from J, with 17 bases in between. The CDR3 here is CATSDAGTPSSEQFF. The CDR3 bases are TGTGCCACCAGTGATGCCGGTACTCCTTCGAGTGAGCAGTTCTTC.

This clonotype was counted many times. This rearrangement joins TRBV30 to TRBJ1-5; TRBD1 is a possible D gene (6 bases). This CDR3 has 13 amino acids. V shed 1 base and J shed 4 bases, with 8 bases lying between them. Germline V gives CDR1 GTSNPN, CDR2 SVGIG (reference sequence). CDR3 amino acids: CAWSATGNQPQHF. As DNA, the CDR3 is TGTGCCTGGAGTGCGACAGGAAATCAGCCCCAGCATTTT. Complete variable domain (other parts from reference TRBV30 and TRBJ1-5): SQTIHQWPATLVQPVGSPLSLECTVEGTSNPNLYWYRQAAGRGLQLLFYSVGIGQISSEVPQNLSASRPQDRQFILSSKKLLLSDSGFYLCAWSATGNQPQHFGDGTRLSIL.

For this clonotype: A junction boundary mismatches the germline segment, possibly from a read error. CDR3 sequence (DNA): TGTGCCAGCAGTGAAATGGCTCGTACCGGTGAGCTGTTTTTT. Protein sequence: CASSEMARTGELFF. The J gene is TRBJ2-2, the V gene TRBV6-1; D gene ambiguous. The germline CDR1 and CDR2 sequences are MNHNS and SASEGT. The CDR3 loop spans 14 amino acids.

This clonotype was found many times. The CDR3 DNA reads TGTGCCAGTAGTATATCGGCAACAGGGGCGGGAAACACCATATATTTT. Protein product: CASSISATGAGNTIYF. This chain connects TRBV19 to TRBJ1-3; 7 bases agree with TRBD1. Trimming removed 2 bases from V and 4 bases from J; junction bases left unmatched: 8. This CDR3 region has 16 residues. Per germline, CDR1 LNHDA and CDR2 SQIVND (reference sequence).

This clonotype was counted a few times. This chain connects TRBV12-3 or TRBV12-4 to TRBJ1-2; 10 positions match TRBD1. Losses at the gene ends were 5 bases for V and 4 bases for J; bases not matched to a gene: 7. CDR3 size: 15 residues. CDR3 sequence reads: CASSHDRDRGYGYTF. CDR3 nucleotide sequence: TGTGCCAGCAGTCACGACCGGGACAGGGGCTATGGCTACACCTTC.

This clonotype has ten or more counts. The CDR3 DNA sequence: TGTGCCAGTAGCCCCGGGACAGGGAGTTCCTACGAGCAGTACTTC. Amino acids: CASSPGTGSSYEQYF. The chain couples TRBV19 to TRBJ2-7; 9 bases fit TRBD1. V shed 6 bases, J shed 1 base, and the junction held 7 bases outside the gene matches. The CDR3 contains 15 residues. The germline V gene encodes CDR1 LNHDA and CDR2 SQIVND (reference sequence).

Many counts were recorded for this clonotype. The chain employs TRBV7-3 and TRBJ2-2; 14 bases are a match to TRBD2. Germline-derived CDR1 and CDR2 are SGHTA and FQGTGA. The CDR3 covers 19 residues. The V and J ends lost 5 bases and 0 bases, in that order; junction bases with no gene match: 8. The CDR3, as DNA: TGTGCCAGCAGCCAAACTCCGGGACTAGCGGGAGCGAACACCGGGGAGCTGTTTTTT. Amino acid sequence: CASSQTPGLAGANTGELFF.

DNA of the CDR3: TGTGCCAGCTCACCTGGGACAGGGGACGAGACCCAGTACTTC. As protein: CASSPGTGDETQYF. This rearrangement joins TRBV18 to TRBJ2-5, with 10 bases fitting TRBD1. With V trimmed by 3 bases and J by 5 bases, 3 bases remained unmatched. Germline V CDR1 and CDR2: KGHSH, LQKENI. The CDR3 is 14 residues long.

This clonotype was recorded at least ten times. J is TRBJ1-1 and V is TRBV11-1, with D possibly TRBD1 on 5 matching bases. V was cut by 5 bases and J by 4 bases, with 14 bases left in between. This CDR3 spans 14 amino acids. Germline CDR1 is SGHAT and CDR2 is FQDESV (reference sequence). CDR3 nucleotides: TGTGCCAGCAGCCGTGGGTGGGGGACCACTGAAGCTTTCTTT. This translates into CASSRGWGTTEAFF. Supplemented by reference TRBV11-1 and TRBJ1-1, the full variable domain reads EAEVAQSPRYKITEKSQAVAFWCDPISGHATLYWYRQILGQGPELLVQFQDESVVDDSQLPKDRFSAERLKGVDSTLKIQPAELGDSAMYLCASSRGWGTTEAFFGQGTRLTVV.

This clonotype came up many times. V is TRBV12-3 or TRBV12-4 and J is TRBJ1-1; no definite D call. V lost 2 bases and J 11 bases, leaving 15 bases between the germline ends. The CDR3 has 13 amino acids. The CDR3 DNA reads TGTGCCAGCAGTTTAAGGGTCCTTGGAGAGGCTTTCTTT. Translated: CASSLRVLGEAFF.

This clonotype was counted ten times or more. The chain carries TRBV30 and TRBJ2-1, with D maybe TRBD2 (6 bases). The V end was cut by 5 bases, the J end by 9 bases, with 14 bases between. CDR1 and CDR2 (germline): GTSNPN, SVGIG (reference sequence). CDR3 length equals 12 residues. The CDR3 protein is CAWSSQGGEQFF. The CDR3 bases are TGTGCCTGGTCCTCCCAGGGAGGTGAGCAGTTCTTC.

On this clonotype itself: A read error may produce the germline difference seen at one junction end. The rearrangement joins TRBV6-5 to TRBJ2-4; D gene uncertain. The CDR3 has 16 residues. Germline V gene sequence: CDR1 MNHEY, CDR2 SVGAGI. CDR3 sequence: CASSYRAWLTKNIQYF. As DNA, the CDR3 is TGTGCCAGCAGTTACCGGGCATGGCTAACCAAGAACATTCAGTACTTC.

V and J are TRBV6-1 and TRBJ2-3, with 7 bases matching TRBD2. The CDR3 covers 16 residues. J lost 5 bases, V lost 5 bases, and 13 bases had no gene match. The germline CDR1 and CDR2 sequences are MNHNS and SASEGT. This chain's CDR3 is CASSKGLSGAVDTQYF. CDR3 sequence (DNA): TGTGCCAGCAGTAAGGGACTATCGGGAGCCGTAGATACGCAGTATTTT.

This clonotype has at least ten counts. V usage is TRBV12-3 or TRBV12-4 and J usage is TRBJ2-1; no firm D call. This CDR3 region has 13 residues. Trimming shortened V by 2 bases and J by 8 bases, and 10 bases separated the two germline ends. This CDR3 is CASSLIDGDEQFF. CDR3 sequence (DNA): TGTGCCAGCAGTTTAATCGACGGCGATGAGCAGTTCTTC.

This clonotype was seen at least ten times. This chain's CDR3 is CATSVQGSNQPQHF. The CDR3 DNA reads as TGTGCCACCAGTGTACAGGGGTCAAATCAGCCCCAGCATTTT. The V call is TRBV24-1, the J call TRBJ1-5; 7 nucleotides match TRBD1. The germline CDR1 and CDR2 sequences are KGHDR and SFDVKD. This CDR3 is built from 14 residues. V lost 5 bases, J lost 4 bases, and 4 bases stayed unmatched.